The present T cell receptor (beta chain) was sequenced within a study of identical twins' blood T cells. At the level of the study: Twelve libraries, six alpha and six beta, gave roughly 51 million reads.

CDR1 is SGHRS and CDR2 is YFSETQ in the germline V gene. The CDR3 consists of 12 residues. Six healthy women, forming three identical twin pairs, donated samples. Likely shared infections and vaccines: all three twin pairs were reared together. Study-wide points: Abundant TCRbeta CDR3s overlapped more between twins than with unrelated donors.

MiXCR, applied by TCRdb to the 5' RACE reads, yields one record per CDR3 protein. Seen here are 350,000 to 400,000 distinct CDR3 sequences, roughly 28% observed once, and the top ten hold 6.1%. This clonotype was counted ten times or more. What it binds is not known. A read error may produce the germline difference seen at one junction end. The clonotype originates from a woman aged 18-50 years in good health. The sequenced sample consisted of PBMCs. This chain connects TRBV5-1 to TRBJ2-1, with D possibly TRBD1 on 6 matching bases. CDR3 protein: CASSVQGNEQFF. DNA of the CDR3: TGTGCCAGCAGCGTACAGGGCAATGAGCAGTTCTTC.